This T cell receptor beta chain was retrieved from a study of graft-versus-host responses after intestinal transplantation. Study information: The recipients all started with anti-thymocyte globulin induction and then took tacrolimus and steroids for roughly 3 years.

Deletions cut 5 bases from V and 2 bases from J, with 13 bases between. The V gene's germline CDR1 is LNHDA and CDR2 SQIVND (reference sequence). The CDR3 runs 14 residues. Assay: immunoSEQ multiplex PCR; the TCRdb copy retains only in-frame clones and omits some. The sample carries approximately 58,000 clones, around nine tenths recorded once. General observations from the study: Where graft-donor T cell macrochimerism was present, patients had high graft-versus-host to host-versus-graft clonal ratios in allografts. Present in recipient marrow, GvH clones included some that appeared first in ileum or blood. Early post-transplant declines in HvG were associated with peak levels of circulating GvH clones.

As for this clone: Its antigen remains unknown.

The clonotype comes from a human patient who received an intestinal transplant, so some T cells may come from the graft donor. The chain couples TRBV19 to TRBJ2-7; perhaps TRBD1 as D (5 bases). Sequences were derived from PBMCs, sampled roughly 120 days after intestinal transplantation. This chain's CDR3 is CASSSRQRPYEQYF. CDR3 in DNA: TGTGCCAGTAGTTCTCGACAGAGGCCCTACGAGCAGTACTTC.